This TCR beta chain was identified in a study of T cells in Graves' hyperthyroidism and ophthalmopathy. TCR beta CDR3 sequences were amplified from RNA transcripts. Initially, a first-round RT-PCR of the TCR CDR3 employed the HTBI primer set. TCRdb called the multiplex PCR reads again in MiXCR, with one record for every CDR3 protein. The sample holds a few hundred thousand distinct CDR3 sequences, around 15% seen once. Points from the study as a whole: Most clonotypes expanded in the thyroid (above 0.001) were also present in blood.

This clonotype showed up many times. The antigen remains unidentified. This CDR3 region has 15 residues. Germline V CDR1 and CDR2: SGHTA, FQGTGA. V lost 3 bases, J lost 10 bases, and 12 bases stayed unmatched. Active moderate-to-severe ophthalmopathy, Clinical Activity Score at least 3, NOSPECS at least 4, under 3 months' duration. Any patient presenting with uncontrolled infection, other autoimmune disease, pregnancy or lactation was left out. Each diagnosis was grounded in clinical symptoms, serum thyroxine and TRAb, thyroid ultrasound, and orbital computed tomography. The sequencing sample was made of blood. This TCR derives from a woman aged 25 to 45 with Graves' ophthalmopathy. The J gene is TRBJ2-1, the V gene TRBV7-3, with 7 bases matching TRBD2. The CDR3 here is CASSLGWEGQFEQFF. The CDR3 DNA follows: TGTGCCAGCAGCTTGGGGTGGGAGGGCCAGTTCGAGCAGTTCTTC.